This T cell receptor beta chain was profiled in a study of blood T cells in healthy people across ages. Study-wide findings and caveats: Higher diversity and more naive CD4+ cells were features of long-lived donors, compared to aged donors. No conclusive comparison of naive versus antigen-experienced cells was possible with unsorted PBMCs.

This CDR3 has 15 residues. V was clipped by 3 bases and J by 4 bases; unmatched bases: 6. CDR1 and CDR2 from the germline V gene are LNHDA and SQIVND (reference sequence). This clonotype was seen a few times. Its antigen is still unknown. Next came a second PCR, run for about 6 to 12 cycles, which used a sample-barcoded 5' primer along with a J-beta primer mix. Via MiXCR, TCRdb re-called the 5' RACE reads, giving one row per CDR3 protein. The repertoire holds about 1.7 million distinct CDR3 sequences, with over 25% as singletons. The specimen was blood. The clonotype comes from a woman between 25 and 40 years old in good health. This chain links TRBV19 with TRBJ2-1; TRBD2 agrees at 7 bases. CDR3 coding DNA: TGTGCCAGTAGTATTGTAGCGGGTCGGTACAATGAGCAGTTCTTC. Its translation: CASSIVAGRYNEQFF.